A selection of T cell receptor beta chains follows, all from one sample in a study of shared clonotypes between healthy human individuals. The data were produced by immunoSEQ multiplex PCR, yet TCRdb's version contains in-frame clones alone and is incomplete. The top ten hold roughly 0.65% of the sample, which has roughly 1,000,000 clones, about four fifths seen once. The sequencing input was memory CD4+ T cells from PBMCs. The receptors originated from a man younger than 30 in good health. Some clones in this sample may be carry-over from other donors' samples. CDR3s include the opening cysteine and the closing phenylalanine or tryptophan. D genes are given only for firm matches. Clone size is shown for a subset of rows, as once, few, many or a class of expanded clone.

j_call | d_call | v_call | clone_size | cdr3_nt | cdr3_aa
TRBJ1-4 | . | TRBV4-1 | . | TGCGCCAGCAGTCTCGGGACAAGGGATGAAAAACTGTTTTTT | CASSLGTRDEKLFF
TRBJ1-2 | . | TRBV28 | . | TGTGCCAGCTACTCCCCTGAGGGAAACGGCTACACCTTC | CASYSPEGNGYTF
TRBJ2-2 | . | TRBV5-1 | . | TGCGCCAGCAGCTTGGGAGGGGCGCCCGGGGAGCTGTTTTTT | CASSLGGAPGELFF
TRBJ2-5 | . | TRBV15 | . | TGTGCCACCAGCCCCGGTGGGGTATCTCAAGAGACCCAGTACTTC | CATSPGGVSQETQYF
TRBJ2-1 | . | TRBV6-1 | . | TGTGCCAGCAGTGAAGGGGTGACTCTTAATGAGCAGTTCTTC | CASSEGVTLNEQFF
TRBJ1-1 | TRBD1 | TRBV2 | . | TGTGCCAGCAAGGGACAGGGATACACTGAAGCTTTCTTT | CASKGQGYTEAFF
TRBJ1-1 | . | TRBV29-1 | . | TGCAGCGTTCAGGGGCAGGGGACCGAAGCTTTCTTT | CSVQGQGTEAFF
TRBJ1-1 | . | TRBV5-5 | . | TGTGCCAGCAGCCCCCAGGCAATGAACACTGAAGCTTTCTTT | CASSPQAMNTEAFF
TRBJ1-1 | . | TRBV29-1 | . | TGCAGCGCCGAGGTGGCCACTGAAGCTTTCTTT | CSAEVATEAFF
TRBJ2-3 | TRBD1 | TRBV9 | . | TGTGCCAGCAGCGAGACCCCCACCCACAGGGGTACTAGCACAGATACGCAGTATTTT | CASSETPTHRGTSTDTQYF
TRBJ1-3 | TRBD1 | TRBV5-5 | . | TGTGCCAGCAGCCCCGGGACAGGGTCGACTCGAAACACCATATATTTT | CASSPGTGSTRNTIYF
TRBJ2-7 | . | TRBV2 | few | TGTGCCAGCAGTGAGTATAACGAGCAGTACTTC | CASSEYNEQYF
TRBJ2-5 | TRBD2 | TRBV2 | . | TGTGCCAGCAGTCCTAGCGGGAGATGGGGGACCCAGTACTTC | CASSPSGRWGTQYF
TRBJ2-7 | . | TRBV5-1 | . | TGCGCCAGCACACCTCGGACGGCCTCAAAGGCCGAGCAGTACTTC | CASTPRTASKAEQYF
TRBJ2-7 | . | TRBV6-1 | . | TGTGCCACTGATGCCTGGGACGGCTCGGGGCAGTACTTC | CATDAWDGSGQYF
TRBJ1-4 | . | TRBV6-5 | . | TGTGCCAGCAAGCCCAACGGAGGGGCGAACGAAAAACTGTTTTTT | CASKPNGGANEKLFF
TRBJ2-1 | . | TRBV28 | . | TGTGCCAGCAGCCGATCACCCAATGAGCAGTTCTTC | CASSRSPNEQFF
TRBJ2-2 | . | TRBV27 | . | TGTGCCAGCACGGCGTTCCGGGGAGGAACCGGGGAGCTGTTTTTT | CASTAFRGGTGELFF
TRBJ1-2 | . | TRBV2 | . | TGTGCCAGCAGTGAAGCGTCCCCCCGGACAAGTTATGGCTACACCTTC | CASSEASPRTSYGYTF
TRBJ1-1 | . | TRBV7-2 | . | TGTGCCAGCAGAACGTCCAGGGGAAGGGTAAGCACTGAAGCTTTCTTT | CASRTSRGRVSTEAFF
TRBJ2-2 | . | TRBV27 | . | TGTGCCAGCAGTTTACAGGTTCTCACCGGGGAGCTGTTTTTT | CASSLQVLTGELFF
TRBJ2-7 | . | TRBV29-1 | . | TGCAGCGTTGAAGTGGGAACCTACGAGCAGTACTTC | CSVEVGTYEQYF
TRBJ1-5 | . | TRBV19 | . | TGTGCCAGTAGTATGCGAGGGACGGGTCAGCCCCAGCATTTT | CASSMRGTGQPQHF
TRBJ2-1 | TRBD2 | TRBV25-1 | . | TGTGCCAGCAGTGACACTAGCGGGAGTTCATACAATGAGCAGTTCTTC | CASSDTSGSSYNEQFF
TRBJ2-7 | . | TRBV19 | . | TGTGCCAGTAGTACGTCAGGGGGGGACTCCCTCCACGAGCAGTACTTC | CASSTSGGDSLHEQYF
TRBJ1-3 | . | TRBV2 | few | TGTGCCAGCAGACAACAGTCAAACGGAAACACCATATATTTT | CASRQQSNGNTIYF
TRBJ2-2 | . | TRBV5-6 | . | TGTGCCAGCAGCGTCAACCCCTCGAACACCGGGGAGCTGTTTTTT | CASSVNPSNTGELFF
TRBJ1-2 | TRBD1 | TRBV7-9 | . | TGTGCCAGCAGCTTACACGGGACAGAAGCTAACTATGGCTACACCTTC | CASSLHGTEANYGYTF
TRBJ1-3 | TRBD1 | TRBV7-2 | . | TGTGCCAGCAGCCCGGACCAGGGGGCTGGAAACACCATATATTTT | CASSPDQGAGNTIYF
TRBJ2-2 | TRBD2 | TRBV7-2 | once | TGTGCCAGCAGCTCTTACGGCGTAGCGGGCCGGGAGCTGTTTTTT | CASSSYGVAGRELFF
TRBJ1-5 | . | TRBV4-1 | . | TGCGCCAGCAGCCAAGCTGAGGGAGCGGGCAATCAGCCCCAGCATTTT | CASSQAEGAGNQPQHF
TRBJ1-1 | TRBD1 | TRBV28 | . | TGTGCCAGCAGTAGAACCGGGACAGCAAAGAACACTGAAGCTTTCTTT | CASSRTGTAKNTEAFF
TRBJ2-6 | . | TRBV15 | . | TGTGCCACCAGCAGAGCCAAGTTTCTGGGGGCCAACGTCCTGACTTTC | CATSRAKFLGANVLTF
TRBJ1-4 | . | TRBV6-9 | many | TGTGCCAGCAGTTATTCCGGGCCAACTAATGAAAAACTGTTTTTT | CASSYSGPTNEKLFF
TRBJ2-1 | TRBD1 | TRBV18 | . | TGTGCCAGCTCACCTAATGACAGGGGGCGTGAGCAGTTCTTC | CASSPNDRGREQFF
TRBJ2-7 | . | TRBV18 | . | TGTGCCAGCTCACCAGGCAGGGGAATACATTACGAGCAGTACTTC | CASSPGRGIHYEQYF
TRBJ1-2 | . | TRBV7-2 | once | TGTGCCAGCAGCCTGAGGACTGGGGGGGACTATGGCTACACCTTC | CASSLRTGGDYGYTF
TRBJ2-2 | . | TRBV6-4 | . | TGTGCCAGCAGTGACTCGTGGGGGCAGAACACCGGGGAGCTGTTTTTT | CASSDSWGQNTGELFF
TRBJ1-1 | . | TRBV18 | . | TGTGCCAGCTCACCATCTGTTGAAGCTTTCTTT | CASSPSVEAFF
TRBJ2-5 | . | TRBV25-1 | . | TGTGCCAGCCGCTCCTCGGGCGAGACCCAGTACTTC | CASRSSGETQYF
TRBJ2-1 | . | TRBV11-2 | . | TGTGCCAGCAGCTTAGGAGGGGGGAGGTACAATGAGCAGTTCTTC | CASSLGGGRYNEQFF
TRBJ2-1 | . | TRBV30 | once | TGTGCCTGGACCCGAGGGGTAGAACAGTTCTTC | CAWTRGVEQFF
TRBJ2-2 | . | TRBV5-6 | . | TGTGCCAGCAGCTTGTATTCAGGCCGGTGGCGGGAGCTGTTTTTT | CASSLYSGRWRELFF
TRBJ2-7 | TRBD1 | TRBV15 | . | TGTGCCACCAGCAGAGGGACAGGCTCCTACGAGCAGTACTTC | CATSRGTGSYEQYF
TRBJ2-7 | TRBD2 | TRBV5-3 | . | TGTGCCAGAAGCCTAAGCGGGAGTTTTAGCGTCATTGCCTACGAGCAGTACTTC | CARSLSGSFSVIAYEQYF
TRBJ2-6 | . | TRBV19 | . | TGTGCCAGTAGTGGCCAGCGGGCCTACTCTGGGGCCAACGTCCTGACTTTC | CASSGQRAYSGANVLTF
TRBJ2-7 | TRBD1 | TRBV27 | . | TGTGCCAGCAGGAACATTGGACAGGGCCCGAACGAGCAGTACTTC | CASRNIGQGPNEQYF
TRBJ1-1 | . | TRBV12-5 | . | TGTGCTAGTGGTTCGGGGACGGCTGAAGCTTTCTTT | CASGSGTAEAFF
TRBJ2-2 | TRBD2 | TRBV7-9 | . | TGTGCCAGCAGCTTAGTTAGTCTAGCGGGAGTGAACACCGGGGAGCTGTTTTTT | CASSLVSLAGVNTGELFF
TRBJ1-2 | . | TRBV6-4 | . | TGTGCCAGCAGTGACTCGGCAGGTGGTGGCTACACCTTC | CASSDSAGGGYTF
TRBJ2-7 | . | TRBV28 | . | TGTGCCAGCAGTGGACAGGGGGCGAGGGCTAGCGGGAGATACGAGCAGTACTTC | CASSGQGARASGRYEQYF
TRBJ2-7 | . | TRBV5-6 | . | TGTGCCAGCAGCCAGGAGCCCTCCGTTGGGGGCAGCTCCTACGAGCAGTACTTC | CASSQEPSVGGSSYEQYF